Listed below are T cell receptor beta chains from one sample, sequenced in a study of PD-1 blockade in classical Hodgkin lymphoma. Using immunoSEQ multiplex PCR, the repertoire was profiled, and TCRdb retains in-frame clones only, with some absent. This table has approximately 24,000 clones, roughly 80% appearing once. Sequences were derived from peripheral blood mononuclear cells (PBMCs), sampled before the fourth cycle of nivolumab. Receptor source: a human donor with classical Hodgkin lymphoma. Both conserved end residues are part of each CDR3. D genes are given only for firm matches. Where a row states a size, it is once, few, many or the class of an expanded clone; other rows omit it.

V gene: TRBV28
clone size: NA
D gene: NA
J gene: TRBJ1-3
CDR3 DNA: TGTGCCAGCTTGAGTTCTGGCTCTGGAAACACCATATATTTT
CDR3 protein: CASLSSGSGNTIYF

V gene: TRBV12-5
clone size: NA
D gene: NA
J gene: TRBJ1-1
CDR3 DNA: TGTGCTAGTGGTTTCGAGGGGATTCACACTGAAGCTTTCTTT
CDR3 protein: CASGFEGIHTEAFF

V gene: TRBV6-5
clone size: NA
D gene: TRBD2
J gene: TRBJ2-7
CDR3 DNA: TGTGCCAGCAGTTCCGGGACTAGCGGGGGCTACGAGCAGTACTTC
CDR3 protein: CASSSGTSGGYEQYF

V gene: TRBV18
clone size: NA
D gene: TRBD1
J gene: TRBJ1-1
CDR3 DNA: TGTGCCAGCTCACCGAGGACAGGGGAAGGGAACACTGAAGCTTTCTTT
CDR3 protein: CASSPRTGEGNTEAFF

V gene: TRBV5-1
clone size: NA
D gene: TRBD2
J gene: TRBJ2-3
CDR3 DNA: TGCGCCAGCAGCCCACTAGCGGGGGCCGTCGCAGATACGCAGTATTTT
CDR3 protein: CASSPLAGAVADTQYF

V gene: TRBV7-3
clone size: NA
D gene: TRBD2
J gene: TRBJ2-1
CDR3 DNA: TGTGCCAGCAGCTTAGGTAGCGGGAGGTACAATGAGCAGTTCTTC
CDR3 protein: CASSLGSGRYNEQFF

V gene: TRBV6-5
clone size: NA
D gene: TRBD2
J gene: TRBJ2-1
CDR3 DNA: TGTGCCAGCAGTTACGGGGGGGACAATGAGCAGTTCTTC
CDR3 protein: CASSYGGDNEQFF

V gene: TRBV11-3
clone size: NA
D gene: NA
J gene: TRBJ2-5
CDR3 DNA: TGTGCCAGCAGCCCCGTGGGAGACCAAGAGACCCAGTACTTC
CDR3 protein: CASSPVGDQETQYF

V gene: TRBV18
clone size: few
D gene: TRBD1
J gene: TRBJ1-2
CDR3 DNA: TGTGCCAGCTCACCAGAAGGACAGGGGAGTGGCTACACCTTC
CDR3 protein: CASSPEGQGSGYTF

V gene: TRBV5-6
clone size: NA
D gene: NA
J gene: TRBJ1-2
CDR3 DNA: TGTGCCAGCAGCTTAATCAGGGCCATGTATGGCTACACCTTC
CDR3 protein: CASSLIRAMYGYTF

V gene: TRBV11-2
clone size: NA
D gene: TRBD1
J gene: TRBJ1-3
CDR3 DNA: TGTGCCAGCAGCCTTCGAACCGGACAGGGGAGGATTGGAAACACCATATATTTT
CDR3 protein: CASSLRTGQGRIGNTIYF

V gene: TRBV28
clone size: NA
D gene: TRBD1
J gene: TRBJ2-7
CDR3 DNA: TGTGCCAGCAGTTTCGGGACAGTTACCTACGAGCAGTACTTC
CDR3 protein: CASSFGTVTYEQYF

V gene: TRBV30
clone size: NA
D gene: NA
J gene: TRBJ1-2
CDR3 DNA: TGTGCCTGGAGTGAATCAACCGCGGGGGGCTACACCTTC
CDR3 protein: CAWSESTAGGYTF

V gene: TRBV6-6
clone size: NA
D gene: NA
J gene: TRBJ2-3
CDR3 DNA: TGTGCCAGCAGTTACGCTTCAGGGAGCACAGATACGCAGTATTTT
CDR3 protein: CASSYASGSTDTQYF

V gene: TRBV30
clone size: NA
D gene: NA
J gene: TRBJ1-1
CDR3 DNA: TGTGCCTGGAGTCAGGGCCGAAACACTGAAGCTTTCTTT
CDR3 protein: CAWSQGRNTEAFF

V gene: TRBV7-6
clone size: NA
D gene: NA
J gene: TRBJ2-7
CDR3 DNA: TGTGCCAGCAGCTCCCGAAACAAGAACGAGCAGTACTTC
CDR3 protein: CASSSRNKNEQYF

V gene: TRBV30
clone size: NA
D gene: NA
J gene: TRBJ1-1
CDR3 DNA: TGTGCCTGGAGTGTATTTTGGGCAGGGAATACTGAAGCTTTCTTT
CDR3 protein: CAWSVFWAGNTEAFF

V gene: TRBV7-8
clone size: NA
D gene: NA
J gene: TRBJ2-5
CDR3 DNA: TGTGCCAGCAGCTTAAGCGGTTATGCGGAGTACTTC
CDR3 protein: CASSLSGYAEYF

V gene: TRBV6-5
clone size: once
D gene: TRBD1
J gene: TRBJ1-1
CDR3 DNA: TGTGCCAGCAGTTACTCCGAACAGGGGACTGAAGCTTTCTTT
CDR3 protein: CASSYSEQGTEAFF

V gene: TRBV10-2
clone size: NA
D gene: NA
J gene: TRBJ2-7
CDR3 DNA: TGCGCCACCCGGGACGGCCAGAGTGGAGAGCAGTACTTC
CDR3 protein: CATRDGQSGEQYF

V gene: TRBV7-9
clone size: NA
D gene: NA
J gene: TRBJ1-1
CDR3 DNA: TGTGCCAGCAGCTTAGCCAGGGTGGAAGCTTTCTTT
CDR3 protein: CASSLARVEAFF

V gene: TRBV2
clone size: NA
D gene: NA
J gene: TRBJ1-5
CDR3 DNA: TGTGCCAGCAGCCCCGACAGTGGGGGCAATCAGCCCCAGCATTTT
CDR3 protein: CASSPDSGGNQPQHF

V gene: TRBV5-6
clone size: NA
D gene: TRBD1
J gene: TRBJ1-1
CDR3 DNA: TGTGCCAGCAGCTTGGCCCGACAGGGAAACACTGAAGCTTTCTTT
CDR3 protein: CASSLARQGNTEAFF

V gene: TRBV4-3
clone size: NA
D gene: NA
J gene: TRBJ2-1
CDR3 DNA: TGCGCCAGCAGCCAAGGGCCGGGAGATTTTAATGAGCAGTTCTTC
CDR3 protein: CASSQGPGDFNEQFF

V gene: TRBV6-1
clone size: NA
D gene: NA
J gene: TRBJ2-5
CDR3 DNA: TGTGCCAGCAGCAGGAGGGGAGAGACCCAGTACTTC
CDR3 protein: CASSRRGETQYF

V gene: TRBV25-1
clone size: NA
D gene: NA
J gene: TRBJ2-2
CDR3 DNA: TGTGCCAGCAGTGAAAGCGGAGGAGGTGGGGAGCTGTTTTTT
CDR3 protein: CASSESGGGGELFF

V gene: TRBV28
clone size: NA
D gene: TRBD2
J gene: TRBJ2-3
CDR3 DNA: TGTGCCAGCAGTTTTATCTGGGAGGGAGATACGCAGTATTTT
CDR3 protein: CASSFIWEGDTQYF

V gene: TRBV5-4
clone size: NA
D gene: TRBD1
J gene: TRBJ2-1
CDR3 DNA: TGTGCCAGCAGCTTTACAGGGGGCAAGTACAATGAGCAGTTCTTC
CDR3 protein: CASSFTGGKYNEQFF

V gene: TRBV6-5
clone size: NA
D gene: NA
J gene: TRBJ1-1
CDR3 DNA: TGTGCCAGCAGTTACTCAGTCCGAGGGACTGAAGCTTTCTTT
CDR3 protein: CASSYSVRGTEAFF

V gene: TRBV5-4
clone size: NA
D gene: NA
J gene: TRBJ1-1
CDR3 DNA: TGTGCCAGCAGCTTGGGGGTTAGTGGCACTGAAGCTTTCTTT
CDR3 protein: CASSLGVSGTEAFF

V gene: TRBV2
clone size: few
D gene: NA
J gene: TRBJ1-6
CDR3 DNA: TGTGCCAGCAGTGAATGGGGGGTGAGAGTGAGGAATAATTCACCCCTCCACTTT
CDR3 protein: CASSEWGVRVRNNSPLHF

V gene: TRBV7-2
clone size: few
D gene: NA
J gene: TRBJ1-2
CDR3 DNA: TGTGCCAGCAGCCGGTCGAACACCTATAATAACTATGGCTACACCTTC
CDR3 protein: CASSRSNTYNNYGYTF

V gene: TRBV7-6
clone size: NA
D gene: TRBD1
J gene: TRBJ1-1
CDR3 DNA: TGTGCCAGCAGCTTAGCGGACAGGCTGAACACTGAAGCTTTCTTT
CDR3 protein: CASSLADRLNTEAFF

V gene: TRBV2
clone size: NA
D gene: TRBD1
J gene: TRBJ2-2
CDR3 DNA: TGTGCCAGCATTTTAGGGACAGGCGGGGACACCGGGGAGCTGTTTTTT
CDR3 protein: CASILGTGGDTGELFF

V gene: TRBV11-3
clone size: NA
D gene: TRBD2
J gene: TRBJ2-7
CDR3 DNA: TGTGCCAGCAGCTTAACCCCCCCCCGGGGGGGGCCCTACGAGCAGTACTTC
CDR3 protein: CASSLTPPRGGPYEQYF

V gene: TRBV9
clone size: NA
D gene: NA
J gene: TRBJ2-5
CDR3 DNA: TGTGCCAGCAGCGTATCCACAGGGTACGGGTGGGAGACCCAGTACTTC
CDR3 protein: CASSVSTGYGWETQYF

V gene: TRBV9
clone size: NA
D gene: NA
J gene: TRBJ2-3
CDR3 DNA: TGTGCCAGCAGCGTTGAGCGGTACACAGATACGCAGTATTTT
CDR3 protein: CASSVERYTDTQYF

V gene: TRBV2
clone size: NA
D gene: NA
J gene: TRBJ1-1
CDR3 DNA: TGTGCCAGCAGTGAGGAGCAGGGCTCACAAGCTTTCTTT
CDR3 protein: CASSEEQGSQAFF

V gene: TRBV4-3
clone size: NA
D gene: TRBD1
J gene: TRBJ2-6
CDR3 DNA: TGCGCCAGCTCGCGAACGACAGGGGTCGGGGGGGCCAACGTCCTGACTTTC
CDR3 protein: CASSRTTGVGGANVLTF

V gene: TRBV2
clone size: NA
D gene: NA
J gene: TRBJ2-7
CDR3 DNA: TGTGCCAGCAGTCTTTGGGCGGAGAGCTCCTACGAGCAGTACTTC
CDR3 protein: CASSLWAESSYEQYF

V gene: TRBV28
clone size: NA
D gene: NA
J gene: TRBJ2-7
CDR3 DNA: TGTGCCAGCAGTCTGGGGACCAACTACGAGCAGTACTTC
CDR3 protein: CASSLGTNYEQYF

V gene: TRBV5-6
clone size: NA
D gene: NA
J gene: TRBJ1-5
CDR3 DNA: TGTGCCAGCAGCTTCGGACGGGGAGGCAATCAGCCCCAGCATTTT
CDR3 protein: CASSFGRGGNQPQHF

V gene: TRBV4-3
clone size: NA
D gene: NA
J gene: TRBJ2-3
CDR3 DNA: TGCGCCAGCAGCCTTACCGGGGCGATAGATACGCAGTATTTT
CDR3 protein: CASSLTGAIDTQYF

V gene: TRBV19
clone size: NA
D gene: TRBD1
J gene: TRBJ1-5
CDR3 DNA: TGTGCCAGTAGTACTTTTACAGGGGGCGAAAGCAATCAGCCCCAGCATTTT
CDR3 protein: CASSTFTGGESNQPQHF

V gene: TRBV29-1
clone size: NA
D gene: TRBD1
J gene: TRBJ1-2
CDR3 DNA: TGCAGCGCCAGGGGGAATGATCATGGCTACACCTTC
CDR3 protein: CSARGNDHGYTF

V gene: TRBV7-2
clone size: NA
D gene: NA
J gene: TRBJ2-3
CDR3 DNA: TGTGCCAGCAACGTCAGGGGGGGGCTCACAGATACGCAGTATTTT
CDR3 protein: CASNVRGGLTDTQYF

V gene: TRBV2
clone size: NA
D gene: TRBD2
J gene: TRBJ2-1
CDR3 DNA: TGTGCCAGCAGTGAATCAGCGGGAGGGTACAATGAGCAGTTCTTC
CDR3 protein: CASSESAGGYNEQFF

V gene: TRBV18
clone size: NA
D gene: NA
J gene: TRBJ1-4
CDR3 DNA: TGTGCCAGCTCACCATACGAGGCCTTAAGAGAAAAACTGTTTTTT
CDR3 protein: CASSPYEALREKLFF

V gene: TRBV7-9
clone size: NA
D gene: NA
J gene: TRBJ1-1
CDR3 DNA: TGTGCCAGCAGCTTAAACACTGAAGCTTTCTTT
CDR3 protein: CASSLNTEAFF

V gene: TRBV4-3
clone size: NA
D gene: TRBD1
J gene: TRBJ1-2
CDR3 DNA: TGCGCCAGCAGCCAAGATAATATAGGGGGCGCAGGGGAGGGCTACACCTTC
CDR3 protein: CASSQDNIGGAGEGYTF

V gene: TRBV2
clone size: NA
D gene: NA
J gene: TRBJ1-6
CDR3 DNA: TGTGCCAGCAGTCGCGACGGGGGGGATTCACCCCTCCACTTT
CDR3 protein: CASSRDGGDSPLHF